This entry describes one T cell receptor beta chain. Its antigen remains unknown. CDR3 length: 13 residues. Germline CDR1 reads SNHLY; CDR2 reads FYNNEI. Between the trimmed V and J ends, which lost 3 bases and 1 base, there was a span of 7 bases. These data belong to a study of blood T cells in healthy people across ages. Whole-study results and caveats: Age advanced and TCR beta diversity per million T cells fell, roughly linearly. Donors of long life had a larger count of naive CD4+ cells and greater diversity than aged donors. Estimated diversity across one million T cells was deemed an underestimate.

The total RNA that was extracted per sample amounted to at least 5.5 micrograms. Next came a second PCR, run for roughly 6 to 11 cycles, which used a sample-barcoded 5' primer along with a J-beta primer mix. Via MiXCR, TCRdb re-called the 5' RACE reads, giving one row per CDR3 protein. This table holds under 2 million distinct CDR3 sequences, almost 35% found once. Sample: blood. This chain links TRBV2 with TRBJ2-7, with D uncertain. This receptor was taken from a woman aged 30 to 39 in good health. The CDR3 region is CASSDPESYEQYF. CDR3 nucleotides: TGTGCCAGCAGTGACCCGGAATCCTACGAGCAGTACTTC. Together with reference TRBV2 and TRBJ2-7, the CDR3 gives the full variable domain: EPEVTQTPSHQVTQMGQEVILRCVPISNHLYFYWYRQILGQKVEFLVSFYNNEISEKSEIFDDQFSVERPDGSNFTLKIRSTKLEDSAMYFCASSDPESYEQYFGPGTRLTVT.